Presented here are 2 T cell receptor beta chains from one specimen sequenced in a study of glioma-infiltrating T cells (dated by TCRdb to 2016 to 2017). The sequencer was an Illumina MiSeq. TCR alpha and beta CDR3 regions were amplified with the iRepertoire nested amplicon-rescue multiplex PCR (arm-PCR) platform from RNA. TCRdb took the public reads, trimmed them with fastp at Q25, ran MiXCR for clone calling and kept in-frame beta chains. CDR3 protein sequences are deduplicated, and each keeps its most common genes and DNA. In this sample the table shows about 93,000 distinct CDR3 sequences, around 42% of which occur a single time. Jointly, the top ten make up more than 30% of the sample. Source material: glioma tissue, nonneoplastic brain tissue, or PBMCs (not recorded which). These receptors originate from a human donor with low-grade glioma or glioblastoma, undergoing nonglioma brain surgery, or in good health (not recorded which).

There are many counts of this clonotype. The rearrangement links TRBV6-2 or TRBV6-3 to TRBJ2-5; 7 positions agree with TRBD2. V lost 0 bases, J lost 1 base, and 2 bases stayed unmatched. The germline V gene has CDR1 MNHEY and CDR2 SVGEGT. There are 15 residues in the CDR3. The CDR3 DNA sequence: TGTGCCAGCAGTTACTCCCTAGCGGCCCAAGAGACCCAGTACTTC. It yields the protein CASSYSLAAQETQYF.

Of note for this clonotype: Sequence at one end of the junction differs from germline and may be a read error. The chain employs TRBV5-5 and TRBJ2-7; TRBD2 is a possible D gene (6 bases). CDR3 length: 14 residues. The germline gives CDR1 SGHKS, CDR2 YYEKEE (reference sequence). DNA for the CDR3: TGCGCCAGCAGCTTGGTTGCGGGGACCCACGAGCAGTACTTC. Its translation: CASSLVAGTHEQYF.